This TCR beta chain appears in the sequencing data of a study of shared clonotypes between healthy human individuals (TCRdb year 2020). Context from the whole study: The cohort comprised a couple of women and a few men aged 18 to 49 years. For each donor, CD4 naive and CD4 memory were each given three plates, CD8 naive was given two plates, and CD8 memory was given one plate. To estimate repertoire size and how much clonotypes are shared between individuals, the study performed deep sequencing of blood TCR repertoires from about 5 healthy adults. Different laboratories and diverse techniques were used to prepare libraries and sequence TCR repertoires, to increase sequencing depth and limit assay-specific biases. Per donor, leukapheresis produced somewhere between about 0.8 and 9 billion PBMCs. Broad study findings and their caveats: Naive subsets generally had larger estimated clonotype richness than memory subsets did. Because the study included a small number of donors, the genetic and exposure-history diversity represented was limited. Even with the large sequencing depth, rarefaction of the sorted-subset datasets indicated that sequencing was incomplete. Sharing across a handful of donors was observed for approximately 4.6% of naive CD4, about 4% of naive CD8, about 2.3% of memory CD4, and around 0.4% of memory CD8 clonotypes. Pairwise subsampling led to the expectation that sequencing depth would affect the degree of clonotype sharing among donors. Sampling was limited to blood, and TCR repertoires in tissue likely differ from TCR repertoires in blood. Clonotypes shared by all four sorted-subset donors showed higher generation probabilities than non-shared clonotypes.

V and J are truncated by 0 bases and 8 bases respectively, leaving an intervening sequence of 11 bases. The germline V gene provides CDR1 SGDLS and CDR2 YYNGEE. The CDR3 spans 13 residues, from the cysteine through the phenylalanine. Here the CDR3 DNA is all that survives: 39 bases in frame from base 1. In this sample, this clone turned up a few times. The antigen this receptor binds is unknown. Within one base of it there is no much larger clone, and no base qualities were kept. Using the deep immunoSEQ assay, TCR CDR3 regions were amplified from genomic DNA by multiplex PCR. For each cell subset, the extracted genomic DNA was distributed evenly across all wells of several immunoSEQ 96-well plates, and each plate served as one replicate. Each replicate PCR for sorted subsets received about 210 ng genomic DNA, equal to around 32,000 T cell genomes. Purified libraries were quantified with a Qubit 3.0 fluorometer, sized on a Bioanalyzer 2100, and re-quantified with the KAPA Library Quantification kit. Every immunoSEQ 96-well plate was sequenced on a separate single-read 150-cycle Illumina NextSeq 550 flow cell. Turning to the authors' computational methods: The immunoSEQ output contained only junctional sequences without quality scores, so filtering could not match that applied to full-length reads. Sequences were annotated with PyIR, a Python wrapper for IgBLAST v1.9, and V/J genes and CDR3 were assigned using IMGT germline references. Any read was removed if the V/J assignment was weak (E-value above 1e-6), the CDR3 was missing, or the read contained stop codons, out-of-frame junctions, or ambiguous translated residues. V3J clonotypes were defined as sequences sharing an identical inferred V gene, J gene, and CDR3 amino acid sequence. Percentage overlap between repertoires was calculated by dividing the number of shared unique clonotypes by the size of the smaller repertoire. Three approaches were used to assess repertoire richness: RTK rarefaction, the Chao1 estimator, and Recon v2.1 estimates of unobserved clonotypes. For all TCRbeta clonotypes obtained by the gDNA method from a handful of donors, generation probabilities were computed with OLGA. Held by TCRdb, this immuneACCESS table contains in-frame sequences only and omits some clones. Under half of the omission traces to an unresolved V gene where checked; the cause of the rest is unknown. V and J calls and clone size follow that table, whereas D and trimming were derived from the DNA. This sample holds 2,500,000 or so clones; 80% to 95% were observed only once. Approximately 0.37% of the sample is in the top ten clones.

Donors were healthy HIV-negative adults with no recently reported acute infections or vaccinations. All donors were Caucasian adults living in Nashville, Tennessee, USA. Magnetic negative selection was used to enrich CD4+ T cells, after which naive cells were positively selected on CD45RA and the negative fraction became the memory subset. Blood was obtained by leukapheresis, after which PBMCs were separated by Ficoll-Histopaque density gradient centrifugation and cryopreserved in liquid nitrogen vapor phase. Analytical flow cytometry was used to check the purity and quantity of each magnetically sorted T cell population. Genomic DNA was isolated from each sorted fraction and quantified by UV absorbance on a Nanodrop 2000c.

This receptor was identified in a man aged 18 to 35 in good health. Some clones in this sample may be carry-over from other donors' samples. Recombination linked TRBV9 to TRBJ1-1; the best D guess is TRBD1, with 6 bases matching. Sequencing was performed on naive CD4+ T cells from PBMCs. The meaning of the sample's cell subset or site label: CD45RA+ positively selected. The CDR3 in this case is CASSVGTGAEAFF. The nucleotide sequence is TGTGCCAGCAGCGTAGGGACGGGGGCAGAAGCTTTCTTT.